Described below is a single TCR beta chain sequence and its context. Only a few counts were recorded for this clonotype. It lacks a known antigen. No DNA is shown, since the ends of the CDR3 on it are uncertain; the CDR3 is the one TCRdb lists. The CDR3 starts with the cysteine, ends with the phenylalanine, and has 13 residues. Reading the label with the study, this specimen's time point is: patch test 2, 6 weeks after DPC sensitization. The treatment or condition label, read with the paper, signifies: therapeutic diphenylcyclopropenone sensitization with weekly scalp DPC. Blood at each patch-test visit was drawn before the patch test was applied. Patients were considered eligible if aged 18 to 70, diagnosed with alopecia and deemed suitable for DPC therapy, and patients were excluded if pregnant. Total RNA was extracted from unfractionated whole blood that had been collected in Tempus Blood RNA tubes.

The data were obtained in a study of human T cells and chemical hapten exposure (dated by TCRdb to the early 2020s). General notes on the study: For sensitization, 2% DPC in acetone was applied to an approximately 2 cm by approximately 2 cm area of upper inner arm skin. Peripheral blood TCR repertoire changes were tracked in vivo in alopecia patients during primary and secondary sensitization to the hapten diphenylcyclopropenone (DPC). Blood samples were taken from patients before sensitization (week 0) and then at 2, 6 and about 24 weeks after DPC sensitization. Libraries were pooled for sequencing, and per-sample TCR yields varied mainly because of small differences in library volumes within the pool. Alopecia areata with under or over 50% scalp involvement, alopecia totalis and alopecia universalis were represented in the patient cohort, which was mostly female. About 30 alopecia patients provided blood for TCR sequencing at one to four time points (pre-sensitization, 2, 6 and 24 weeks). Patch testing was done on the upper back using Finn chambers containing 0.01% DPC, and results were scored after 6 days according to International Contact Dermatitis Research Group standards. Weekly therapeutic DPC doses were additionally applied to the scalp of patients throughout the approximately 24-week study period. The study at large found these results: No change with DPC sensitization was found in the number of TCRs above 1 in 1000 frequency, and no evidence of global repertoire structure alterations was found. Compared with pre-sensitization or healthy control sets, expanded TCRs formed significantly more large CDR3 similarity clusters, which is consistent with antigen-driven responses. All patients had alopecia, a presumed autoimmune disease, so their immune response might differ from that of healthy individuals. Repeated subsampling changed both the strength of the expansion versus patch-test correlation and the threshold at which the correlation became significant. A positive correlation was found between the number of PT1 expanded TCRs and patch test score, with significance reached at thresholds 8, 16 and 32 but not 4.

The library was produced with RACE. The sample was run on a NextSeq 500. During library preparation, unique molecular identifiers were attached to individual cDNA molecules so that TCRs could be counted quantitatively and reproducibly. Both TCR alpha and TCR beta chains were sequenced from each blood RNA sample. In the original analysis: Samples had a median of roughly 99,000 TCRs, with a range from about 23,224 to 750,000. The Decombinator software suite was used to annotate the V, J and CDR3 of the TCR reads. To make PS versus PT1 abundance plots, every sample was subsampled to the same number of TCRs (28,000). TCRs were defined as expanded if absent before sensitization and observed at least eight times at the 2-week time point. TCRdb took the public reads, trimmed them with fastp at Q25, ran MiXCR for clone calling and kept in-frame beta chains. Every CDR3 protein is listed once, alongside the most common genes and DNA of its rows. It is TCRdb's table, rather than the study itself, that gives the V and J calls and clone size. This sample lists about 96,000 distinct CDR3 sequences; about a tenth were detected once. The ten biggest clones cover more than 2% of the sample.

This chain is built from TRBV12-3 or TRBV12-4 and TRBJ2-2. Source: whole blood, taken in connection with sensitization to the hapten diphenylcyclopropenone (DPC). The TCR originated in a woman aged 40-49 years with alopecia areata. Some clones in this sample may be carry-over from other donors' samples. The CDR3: CASSSSVAGELFF.